This T cell receptor (beta chain) stems from a study of T-cell reconstitution after alpha-beta-depleted transplantation in children. Study-wide results and caveats: T-cell counts and diversity at one year post-transplant came mainly from newly produced T cells. About two months after transplant, alpha-beta T cells reportedly came from several hundred expanded graft clones.

Trimming took 8 bases from V and 7 from J, leaving 7 bases between them. The V gene's germline CDR1 is MNHEY and CDR2 SVGAGI. This CDR3 is built from 10 residues. Preparation of the TCRbeta library was carried out with unique molecular identifiers. Each CDR3 protein is one row after TCRdb ran MiXCR on the PCR reads. Of 800,000 to 1,000,000 distinct CDR3 sequences listed, roughly 29% are singletons. Notes on this clonotype: Its matching antigen is unknown.

The sample in question was PBMCs, mostly from graft donor cells, obtained 360 days after TCRalphabeta/CD19-depleted stem cell transplant. The clonotype originates from a boy under two years old who had a stem cell transplant for SCID, so the T cells may come from the graft donor. The J gene is TRBJ2-3, the V gene TRBV6-5; D is unresolved. CDR3: CASGANTQYF. The CDR3 DNA follows: TGTGCCAGCGGTGCAAATACGCAGTATTTT.